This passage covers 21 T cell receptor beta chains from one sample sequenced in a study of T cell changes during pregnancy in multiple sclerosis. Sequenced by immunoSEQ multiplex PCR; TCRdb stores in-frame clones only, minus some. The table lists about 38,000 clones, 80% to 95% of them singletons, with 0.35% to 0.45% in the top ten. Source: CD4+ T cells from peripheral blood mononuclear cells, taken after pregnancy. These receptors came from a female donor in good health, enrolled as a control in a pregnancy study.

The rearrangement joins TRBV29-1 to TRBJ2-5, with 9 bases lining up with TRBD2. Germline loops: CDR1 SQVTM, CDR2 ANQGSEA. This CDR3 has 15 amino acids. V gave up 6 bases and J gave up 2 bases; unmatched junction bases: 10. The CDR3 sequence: CSVSRGAGGQETQYF. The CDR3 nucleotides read TGCAGCGTCTCCCGGGGGGCGGGGGGGCAAGAGACCCAGTACTTC.

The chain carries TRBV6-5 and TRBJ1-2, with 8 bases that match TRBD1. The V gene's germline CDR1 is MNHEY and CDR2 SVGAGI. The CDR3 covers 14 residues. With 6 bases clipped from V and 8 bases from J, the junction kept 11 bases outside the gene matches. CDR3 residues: CASRPPDRGGGYTF. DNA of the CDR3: TGTGCCAGCAGACCCCCCGACAGGGGAGGAGGCTACACCTTC.

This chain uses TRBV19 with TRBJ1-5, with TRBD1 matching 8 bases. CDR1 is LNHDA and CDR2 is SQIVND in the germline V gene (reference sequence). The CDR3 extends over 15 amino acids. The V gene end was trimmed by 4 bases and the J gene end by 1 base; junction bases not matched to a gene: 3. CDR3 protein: CASSTRGLSNQPQHF. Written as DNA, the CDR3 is TGTGCCAGTAGTACCAGGGGGCTGAGCAATCAGCCCCAGCATTTT.

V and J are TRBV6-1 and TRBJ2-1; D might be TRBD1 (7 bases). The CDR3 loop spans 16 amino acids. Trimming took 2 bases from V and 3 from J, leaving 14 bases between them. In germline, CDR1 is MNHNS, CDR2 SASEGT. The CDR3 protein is CASSERGGGSYNEQFF. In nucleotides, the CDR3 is TGTGCCAGCAGTGAACGAGGAGGGGGCAGCTACAATGAGCAGTTCTTC.

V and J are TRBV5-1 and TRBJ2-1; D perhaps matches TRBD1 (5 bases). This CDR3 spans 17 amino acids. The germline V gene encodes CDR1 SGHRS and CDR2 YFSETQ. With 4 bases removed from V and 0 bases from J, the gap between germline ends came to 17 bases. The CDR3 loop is CASSKVTAIGSYNEQFF. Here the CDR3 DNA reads TGCGCCAGCAGCAAGGTGACAGCCATCGGCTCCTACAATGAGCAGTTCTTC.

Written as DNA, the CDR3 is TGTGCCAGCTCACCACCGTTGGGCGGGCACACAGATACGCAGTATTTT. Protein sequence: CASSPPLGGHTDTQYF. The rearrangement joins TRBV18 to TRBJ2-3, with TRBD2 as a possible D gene (5 bases). There are 16 residues in the CDR3. V was shortened by 0 bases and J by 2 bases, with 12 bases between the two germline ends. The germline CDR1 and CDR2 sequences are KGHSH and LQKENI.

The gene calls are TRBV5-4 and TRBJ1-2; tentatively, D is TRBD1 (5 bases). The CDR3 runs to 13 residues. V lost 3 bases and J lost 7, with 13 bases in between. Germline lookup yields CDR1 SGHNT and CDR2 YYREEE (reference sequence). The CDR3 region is CASSWRGMGGYTF. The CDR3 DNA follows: TGTGCCAGCAGCTGGCGGGGGATGGGTGGCTACACCTTC.

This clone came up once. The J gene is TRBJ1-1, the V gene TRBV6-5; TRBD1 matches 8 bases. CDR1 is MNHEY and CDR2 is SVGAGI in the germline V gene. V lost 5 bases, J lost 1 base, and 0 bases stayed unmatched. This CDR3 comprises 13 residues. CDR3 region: CASSGQGNTEAFF. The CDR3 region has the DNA TGTGCCAGCAGTGGACAGGGGAACACTGAAGCTTTCTTT.

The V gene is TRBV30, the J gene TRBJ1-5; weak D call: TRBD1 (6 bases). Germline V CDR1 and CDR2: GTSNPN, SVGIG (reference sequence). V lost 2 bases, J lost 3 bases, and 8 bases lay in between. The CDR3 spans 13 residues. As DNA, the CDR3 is TGTGCCTGGAGTCGACAGGACAATCAGCCCCAGCATTTT. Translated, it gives CAWSRQDNQPQHF.

CDR3 sequence reads: CASSPWTGTNTGELFF. In nucleotides, the CDR3 is TGTGCCAGCAGCCCATGGACAGGGACGAACACCGGGGAGCTGTTTTTT. The chain is built from TRBV9 and TRBJ2-2; 8 bases are shared with TRBD1. V shed 4 bases and J 0 bases; nucleotides not matched to a gene: 5. Germline CDR1 is SGDLS and CDR2 is YYNGEE. The CDR3 extends over 16 amino acids. Filled out from reference TRBV9 and TRBJ2-2, the complete variable domain reads DSGVTQTPKHLITATGQRVTLRCSPRSGDLSVYWYQQSLDQGLQFLIQYYNGEERAKGNILERFSAQQFPDLHSELNLSSLELGDSALYFCASSPWTGTNTGELFFGEGSRLTVL.

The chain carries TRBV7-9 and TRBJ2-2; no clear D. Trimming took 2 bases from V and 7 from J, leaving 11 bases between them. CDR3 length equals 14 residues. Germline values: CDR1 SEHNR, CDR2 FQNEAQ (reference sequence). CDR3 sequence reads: CASSLQTLDGELFF. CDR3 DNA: TGTGCCAGCAGCTTACAGACACTGGACGGGGAGCTGTTTTTT.

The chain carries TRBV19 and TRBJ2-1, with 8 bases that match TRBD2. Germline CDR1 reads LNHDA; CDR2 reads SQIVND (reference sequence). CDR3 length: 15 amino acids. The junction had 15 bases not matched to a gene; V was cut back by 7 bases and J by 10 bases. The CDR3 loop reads CASIDLAGPLGEQFF. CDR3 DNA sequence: TGTGCCAGTATTGATCTAGCGGGCCCCCTGGGGGAGCAGTTCTTC.

This chain's CDR3 is CASSTETGPNEKLFF. CDR3 DNA: TGTGCCAGCAGCACCGAGACAGGGCCTAATGAAAAACTGTTTTTT. The chain is built from TRBV5-4 and TRBJ1-4, with 7 positions matching TRBD1. Germline assignment: CDR1 SGHNT and CDR2 YYREEE (reference sequence). The CDR3 has 15 residues. The trim removed 4 bases at V and 3 bases at J, leaving 6 bases unmatched.

In nucleotides, the CDR3 is TGTGCCAGCTCACCCCCGGGACAGGGCTCGGACGGGGAGCTGTTTTTT. As protein: CASSPPGQGSDGELFF. The rearrangement joins TRBV18 to TRBJ2-2; 9 nucleotides agree with TRBD1. The CDR3 loop spans 16 amino acids. With 3 bases clipped from V and 7 bases from J, the junction kept 9 bases outside the gene matches. CDR1 is KGHSH and CDR2 is LQKENI in the germline V gene.

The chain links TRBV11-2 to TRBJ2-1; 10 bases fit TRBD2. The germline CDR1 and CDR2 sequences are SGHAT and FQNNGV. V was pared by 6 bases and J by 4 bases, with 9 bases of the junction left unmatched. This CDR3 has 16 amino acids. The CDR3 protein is CASRASGTSVYNEQFF. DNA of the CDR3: TGTGCCAGCAGAGCCAGCGGGACTAGCGTTTACAATGAGCAGTTCTTC.

Written as DNA, the CDR3 is TGTGCCTGGAGAGGACGGGGAGGAGCGGGCTACACCTTC. This gives the protein CAWRGRGGAGYTF. The genes are TRBV30 and TRBJ1-2; D gene uncertain. The germline V gene encodes CDR1 GTSNPN and CDR2 SVGIG (reference sequence). This CDR3 has 13 amino acids. Trimming pared 3 bases from V and 8 bases from J, leaving 16 bases between.

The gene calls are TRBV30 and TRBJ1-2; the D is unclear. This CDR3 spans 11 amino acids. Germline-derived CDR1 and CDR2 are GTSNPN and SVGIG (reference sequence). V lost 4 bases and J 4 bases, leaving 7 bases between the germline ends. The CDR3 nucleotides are TGTGCCTGGACCTACAGCTATGGCTACACCTTC. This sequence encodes CAWTYSYGYTF. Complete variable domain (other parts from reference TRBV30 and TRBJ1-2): SQTIHQWPATLVQPVGSPLSLECTVEGTSNPNLYWYRQAAGRGLQLLFYSVGIGQISSEVPQNLSASRPQDRQFILSSKKLLLSDSGFYLCAWTYSYGYTFGSGTRLTVV.

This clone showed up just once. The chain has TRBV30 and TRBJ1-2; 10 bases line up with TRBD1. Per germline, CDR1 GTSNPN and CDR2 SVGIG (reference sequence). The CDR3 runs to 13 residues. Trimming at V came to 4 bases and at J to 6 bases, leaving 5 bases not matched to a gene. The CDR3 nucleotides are TGTGCCTGGACCGACAGGGGGCCCCATGGCTACACCTTC. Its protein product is CAWTDRGPHGYTF.

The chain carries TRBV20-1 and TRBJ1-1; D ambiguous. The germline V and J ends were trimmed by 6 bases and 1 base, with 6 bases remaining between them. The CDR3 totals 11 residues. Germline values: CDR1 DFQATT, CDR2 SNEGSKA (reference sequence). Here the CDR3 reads CSANKNTEAFF. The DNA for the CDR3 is TGCAGTGCGAACAAGAACACTGAAGCTTTCTTT.

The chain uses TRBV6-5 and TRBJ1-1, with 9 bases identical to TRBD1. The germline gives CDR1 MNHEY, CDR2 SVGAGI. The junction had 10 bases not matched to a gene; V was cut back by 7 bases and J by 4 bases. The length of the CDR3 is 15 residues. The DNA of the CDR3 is TGTGCCAGCAATAACAGGGGGCAGAGGACCACTGAAGCTTTCTTT. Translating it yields CASNNRGQRTTEAFF.

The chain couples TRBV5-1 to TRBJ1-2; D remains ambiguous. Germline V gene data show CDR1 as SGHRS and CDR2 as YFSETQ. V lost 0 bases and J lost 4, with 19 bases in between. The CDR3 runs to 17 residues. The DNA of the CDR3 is TGCGCCAGCAGCTTGGAATCGCCGGGGAAAGGGTTCTATGGCTACACCTTC. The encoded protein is CASSLESPGKGFYGYTF.